This T cell receptor beta chain appears in the sequencing data of a study of long-term antiretroviral therapy in people with HIV. With survey level as its setting, the immunoSEQ assay was v3.0. Sequencing was performed with immunoSEQ multiplex PCR; in TCRdb, only in-frame clones are kept and a portion is missing. The sample carries 19,000 or so clones, around 80% recorded once. V lost 1 base and J 1 base, leaving 10 bases between the germline ends. Germline V gene data show CDR1 as LNHNV and CDR2 as YYDKDF (reference sequence). The CDR3 sequence is 16 residues long. The sample here was unsorted PBMCs, taken 2.2 years after starting antiretroviral therapy. The TCR was taken from a man aged 45-65 years with HIV. The V and J genes are TRBV15 and TRBJ2-2; a possible D gene is TRBD1 (6 bases). The CDR3 here is CATSRVEGVNTGELFF. The CDR3, as DNA: TGTGCCACCAGCAGAGTCGAGGGGGTGAACACCGGGGAGCTGTTTTTT. The variable domain in full, completed from reference TRBV15 and TRBJ2-2, reads DAMVIQNPRYQVTQFGKPVTLSCSQTLNHNVMYWYQQKSSQAPKLLFHYYDKDFNNEADTPDNFQSRRPNTSFCFLDIRSPGLGDTAMYLCATSRVEGVNTGELFFGEGSRLTVL.